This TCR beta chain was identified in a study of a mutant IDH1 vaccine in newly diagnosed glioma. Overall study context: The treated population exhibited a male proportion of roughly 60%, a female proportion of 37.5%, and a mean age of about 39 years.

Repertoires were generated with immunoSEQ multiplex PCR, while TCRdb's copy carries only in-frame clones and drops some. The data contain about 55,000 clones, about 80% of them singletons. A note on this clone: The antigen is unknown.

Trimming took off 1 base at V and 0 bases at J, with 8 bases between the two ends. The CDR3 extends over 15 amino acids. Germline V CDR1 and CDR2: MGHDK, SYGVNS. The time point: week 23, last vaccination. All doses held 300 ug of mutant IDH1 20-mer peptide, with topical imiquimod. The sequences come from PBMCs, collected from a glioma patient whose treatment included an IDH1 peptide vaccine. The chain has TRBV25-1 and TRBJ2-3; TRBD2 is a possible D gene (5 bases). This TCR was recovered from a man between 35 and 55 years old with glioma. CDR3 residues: CASSEFGGSTDTQYF. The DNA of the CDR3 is TGTGCCAGCAGTGAATTCGGCGGGAGCACAGATACGCAGTATTTT.